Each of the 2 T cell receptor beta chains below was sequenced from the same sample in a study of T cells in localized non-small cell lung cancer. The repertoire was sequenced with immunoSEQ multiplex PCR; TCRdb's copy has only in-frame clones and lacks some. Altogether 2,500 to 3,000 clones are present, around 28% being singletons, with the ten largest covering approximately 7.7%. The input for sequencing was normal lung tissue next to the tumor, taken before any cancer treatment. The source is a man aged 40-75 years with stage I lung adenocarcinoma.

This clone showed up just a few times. The CDR3, as DNA: TGCGCCAGCAGCCAAGATCGGGGTTGGACAGATACGCAGTATTTT. Its protein is CASSQDRGWTDTQYF. The genes are TRBV1 and TRBJ2-3; the tabulated D call, TRBD2, remains unverified against the DNA. TRBV1 is a pseudogene. This CDR3 spans 15 amino acids.

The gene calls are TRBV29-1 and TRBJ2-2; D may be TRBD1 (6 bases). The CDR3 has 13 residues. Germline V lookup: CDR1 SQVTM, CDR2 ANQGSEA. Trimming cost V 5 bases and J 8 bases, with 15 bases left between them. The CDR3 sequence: CSVYLGGRGELFF. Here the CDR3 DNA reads TGCAGCGTTTATCTAGGGGGTAGGGGGGAGCTGTTTTTT.